Listed below are T cell receptor beta chains from one sample, sequenced in a study of Tregs in tolerant kidney transplant recipients. Generated by immunoSEQ multiplex PCR, the TCRdb table keeps only in-frame clones and is missing some. The table records 110,000 or so clones, about 90% of them present only once. The sequencing sample was made of CD4+ T cells from blood. The receptors were sampled from a human donor in good health. CDR3s include the opening cysteine and the closing phenylalanine or tryptophan. Fields, in order: V gene, J gene, D gene, clone size, CDR3 DNA, CDR3 protein. D genes are given only for firm matches. Only part of the rows carry a size: once, few, many, or a class if the clone is expanded.

TRBV27	TRBJ2-3	TRBD1	NA	TGTGCCAGCAGTCGTCCCCGACAGGGGGACGCAGATACGCAGTATTTT	CASSRPRQGDADTQYF
TRBV21-1	TRBJ2-7	NA	NA	TGTGCCAGCAGCCCAGGACAGGTGGCGGAGGAGCAGTACTTC	CASSPGQVAEEQYF
TRBV29-1	TRBJ2-1	TRBD1	NA	TGCAGCGCCGGGACAGGTCAATACAATGAGCAGTTCTTC	CSAGTGQYNEQFF
TRBV6-4	TRBJ1-2	NA	NA	TGTGCCAGCAGTGCCGAGTGGGGGCTAGGTGGCTACACCTTC	CASSAEWGLGGYTF
TRBV19	TRBJ2-4	TRBD1	NA	TGTGCCAGTAGTATACCAATGGGGACAGCGTATTTGAACATTCAGTACTTC	CASSIPMGTAYLNIQYF
TRBV14	TRBJ2-2	NA	NA	TGTGCCAGCAGCCAAGGCCAAGCATCCCGGGGGCTAACCGGGGAGCTGTTTTTT	CASSQGQASRGLTGELFF
TRBV2	TRBJ2-7	NA	NA	TGTGCCAGCAGTGCTCGAGGGGCTGGGGAGCAGTACTTC	CASSARGAGEQYF
TRBV30	TRBJ1-5	TRBD1	NA	TGTGCCTGGAGTGGGGCCACACAGGGGCCTAATCAGCCCCAGCATTTT	CAWSGATQGPNQPQHF
TRBV7-8	TRBJ2-3	TRBD1	NA	TGTGCCAGCAGCTCATTAAGGGTTTCAGGGGGCGCGGATACGCAGTATTTT	CASSSLRVSGGADTQYF
TRBV9	TRBJ1-4	TRBD1	NA	TGTGCCAGCAGCGTAGGAGGCAGGGGGCGAAGTGATAGTGAAAAACTGTTTTTT	CASSVGGRGRSDSEKLFF
TRBV18	TRBJ2-7	NA	NA	TGTGCCAGCTCACCAAAGACTAGCTACGAGCAGTACTTC	CASSPKTSYEQYF
TRBV6-6	TRBJ2-2	TRBD1	NA	TGTGCCAGCAGTCCGGACAGGGGGCTCACCGGGGAGCTGTTTTTT	CASSPDRGLTGELFF
TRBV7-3	TRBJ2-1	NA	NA	TGTGCCAGCAGCTTAAAACTAGGGGGGCATGGGTACAATGAGCAGTTCTTC	CASSLKLGGHGYNEQFF
TRBV7-7	TRBJ2-2	NA	NA	TGTGCTAGCAGCTTAGTAGCCTCCACCGGGGAGCTGTTTTTT	CASSLVASTGELFF
TRBV19	TRBJ1-1	NA	few	TGTGCCAGTAGTCAGGGAATTGAAGCTTTCTTT	CASSQGIEAFF
TRBV18	TRBJ2-1	TRBD2	NA	TGTGCCAGCTCACCCAAGGGACTAGCGGGAGGATTGGAGGAGCAGTTCTTC	CASSPKGLAGGLEEQFF
TRBV7-2	TRBJ2-5	NA	NA	TGTGCCAGCAGCTTAAGGAGAGTGGAGACCCAGTACTTC	CASSLRRVETQYF
TRBV30	TRBJ2-3	NA	NA	TGTGCCTGGACCGCAGCTAGCACAGATACGCAGTATTTT	CAWTAASTDTQYF
TRBV29-1	TRBJ1-2	NA	NA	TGCAGCGTTCATGGCAGGCCTTATGGCTACACCTTC	CSVHGRPYGYTF
TRBV18	TRBJ1-2	NA	once	TGTGCCAGCTCACCACCTTCAGGGCTCTATGGCTACACCTTC	CASSPPSGLYGYTF
TRBV18	TRBJ1-1	NA	once	TGTGCCAGCTCACCCACGGGGGGAGGGAACACTGAAGCTTTCTTT	CASSPTGGGNTEAFF
TRBV19	TRBJ2-2	TRBD2	NA	TGTGCCAGTAGTCCGAAGACTAGCGCCGGGGAGCTGTTTTTT	CASSPKTSAGELFF